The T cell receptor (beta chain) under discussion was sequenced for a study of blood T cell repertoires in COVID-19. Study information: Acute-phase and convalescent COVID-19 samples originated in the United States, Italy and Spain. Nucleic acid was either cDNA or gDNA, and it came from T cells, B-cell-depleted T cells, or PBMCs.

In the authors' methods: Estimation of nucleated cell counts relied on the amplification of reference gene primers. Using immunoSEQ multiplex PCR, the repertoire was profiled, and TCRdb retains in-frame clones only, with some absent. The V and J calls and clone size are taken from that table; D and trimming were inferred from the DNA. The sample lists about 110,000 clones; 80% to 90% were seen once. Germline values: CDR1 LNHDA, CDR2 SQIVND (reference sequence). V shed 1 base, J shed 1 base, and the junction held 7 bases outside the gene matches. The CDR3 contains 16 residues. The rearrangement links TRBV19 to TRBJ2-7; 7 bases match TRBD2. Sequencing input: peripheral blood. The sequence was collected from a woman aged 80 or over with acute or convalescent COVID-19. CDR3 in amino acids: CASSIASGDESYEQYF. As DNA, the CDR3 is TGTGCCAGTAGTATAGCCAGCGGGGACGAATCCTACGAGCAGTACTTC.